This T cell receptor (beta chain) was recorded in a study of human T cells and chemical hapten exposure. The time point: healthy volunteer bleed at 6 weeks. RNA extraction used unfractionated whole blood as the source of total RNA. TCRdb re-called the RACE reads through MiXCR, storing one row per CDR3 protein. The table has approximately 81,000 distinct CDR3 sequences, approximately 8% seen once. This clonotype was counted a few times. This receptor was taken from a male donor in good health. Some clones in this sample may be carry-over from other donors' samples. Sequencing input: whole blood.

CDR3 nucleotide sequence: TGTGCCAGCAGCCGACAGGGCTATTTGAACACTGAAGCTTTCTTT. This codes for CASSRQGYLNTEAFF. This rearrangement joins TRBV6-5 to TRBJ1-1; 7 nucleotides agree with TRBD1. Germline loops: CDR1 MNHEY, CDR2 SVGAGI. Trimming at V came to 6 bases and at J to 0 bases, leaving 7 bases not matched to a gene. The CDR3 length is 15 residues.